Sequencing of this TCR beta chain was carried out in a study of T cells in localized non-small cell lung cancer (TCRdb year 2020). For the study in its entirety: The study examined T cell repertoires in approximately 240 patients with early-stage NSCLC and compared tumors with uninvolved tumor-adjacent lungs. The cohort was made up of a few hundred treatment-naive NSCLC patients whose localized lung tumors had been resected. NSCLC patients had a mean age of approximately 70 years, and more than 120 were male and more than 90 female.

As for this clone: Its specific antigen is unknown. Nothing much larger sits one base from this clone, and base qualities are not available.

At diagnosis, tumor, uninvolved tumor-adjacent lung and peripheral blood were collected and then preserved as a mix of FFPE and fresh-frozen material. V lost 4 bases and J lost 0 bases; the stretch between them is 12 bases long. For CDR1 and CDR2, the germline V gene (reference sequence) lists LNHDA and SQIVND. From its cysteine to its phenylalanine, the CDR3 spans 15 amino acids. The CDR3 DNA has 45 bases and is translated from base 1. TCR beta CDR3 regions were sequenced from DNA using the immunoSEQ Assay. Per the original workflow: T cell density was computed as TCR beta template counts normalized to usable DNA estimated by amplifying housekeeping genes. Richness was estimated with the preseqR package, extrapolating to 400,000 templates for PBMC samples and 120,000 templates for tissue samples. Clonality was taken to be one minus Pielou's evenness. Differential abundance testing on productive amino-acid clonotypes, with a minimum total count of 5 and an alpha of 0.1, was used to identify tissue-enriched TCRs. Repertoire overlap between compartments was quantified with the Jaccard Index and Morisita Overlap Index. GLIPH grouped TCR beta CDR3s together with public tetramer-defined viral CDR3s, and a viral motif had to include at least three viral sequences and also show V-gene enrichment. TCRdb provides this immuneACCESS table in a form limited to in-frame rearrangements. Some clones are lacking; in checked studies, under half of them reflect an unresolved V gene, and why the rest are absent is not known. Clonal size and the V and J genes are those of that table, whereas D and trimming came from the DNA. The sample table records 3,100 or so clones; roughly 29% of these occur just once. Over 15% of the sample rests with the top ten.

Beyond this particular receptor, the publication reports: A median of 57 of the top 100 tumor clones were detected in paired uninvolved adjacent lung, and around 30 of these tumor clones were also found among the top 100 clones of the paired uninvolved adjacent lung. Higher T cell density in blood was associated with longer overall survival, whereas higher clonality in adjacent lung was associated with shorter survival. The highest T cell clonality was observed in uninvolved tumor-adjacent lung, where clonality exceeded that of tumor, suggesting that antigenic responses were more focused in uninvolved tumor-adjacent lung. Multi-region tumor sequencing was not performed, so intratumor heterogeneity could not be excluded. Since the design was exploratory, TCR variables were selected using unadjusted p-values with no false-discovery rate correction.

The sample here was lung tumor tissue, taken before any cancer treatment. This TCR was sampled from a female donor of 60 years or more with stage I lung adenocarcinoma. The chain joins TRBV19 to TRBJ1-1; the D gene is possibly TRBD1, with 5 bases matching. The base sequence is TGTGCCAGTAGTAGGGACGGTACCATGAACACTGAAGCTTTCTTT. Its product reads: CASSRDGTMNTEAFF.